Each of the 9 T cell receptor beta chains below was sequenced from the same sample in a study of post-analysis software for immune sequencing data. These receptors' antigens are unknown. Tagging with unique molecular identifiers was a feature of the TCR beta cDNA libraries. MiXCR was run by TCRdb on the PCR reads, yielding one entry per CDR3 protein. The sample records about 770,000 distinct CDR3 sequences, more than 45% being singletons. Findings and caveats of the study: In patients, TRBV5-6, TRBV5-1 and TRBV20-1 belonged to four or five TRBV segments found more frequently than in controls.

Source material: blood. The receptors were gathered from a girl aged 5 to 17 with multiple sclerosis.

This clonotype appeared a few times. The gene calls are TRBV15 and TRBJ2-5; D is unclear. The V gene lost 0 bases and the J gene lost 11 bases, with 13 bases spanning the gap. This CDR3 region has 13 residues. CDR1 and CDR2 (germline): LNHNV, YYDKDF (reference sequence). CDR3 loop: CATSRDRPREQYF. CDR3 in DNA: TGTGCCACCAGCAGAGATCGCCCCCGCGAACAGTACTTC.

The V and J genes are TRBV29-1 and TRBJ2-7; 9 nucleotides match TRBD1. This CDR3 comprises 15 residues. Germline V lookup: CDR1 SQVTM, CDR2 ANQGSEA. The ends lost 0 bases at V and 6 bases at J; junction bases unmatched: 9. The DNA of the CDR3 is TGCAGCGTTGAAGACTCGACAGGGGGGTTCGGCGAGCAGTACTTC. Encoded protein: CSVEDSTGGFGEQYF.

This clonotype was counted between two and nine times. V and J are TRBV6-5 and TRBJ2-7; D gene uncertain. Germline V gives CDR1 MNHEY, CDR2 SVGAGI. The CDR3 extends over 13 amino acids. The CDR3 DNA reads TGTGCTCAAAGTGGCGGTACTATTTACGAGCAGTACTTC. It encodes CAQSGGTIYEQYF.

This clonotype was counted between two and nine times. The chain combines TRBV5-1 with TRBJ2-7; D ambiguous. Trimming pared 0 bases from V and 3 bases from J, leaving 7 bases between. CDR1 and CDR2 (germline): SGHRS, YFSETQ. The CDR3 runs 13 residues. The CDR3 nucleotides are TGCGCCAGCAGCTTGGAGGACGGCTACGAGCAGTACTTC. Translating gives CASSLEDGYEQYF. Full variable domain (missing parts from reference TRBV5-1 and TRBJ2-7): KAGVTQTPRYLIKTRGQQVTLSCSPISGHRSVSWYQQTPGQGLQFLFEYFSETQRNKGNFPGRFSGRQFSNSRSEMNVSTLELGDSALYLCASSLEDGYEQYFGPGTRLTVT.

The CDR3 is CSARDKQSYEQYF. Here the CDR3 DNA reads TGCAGTGCTAGAGATAAACAGTCCTACGAGCAGTACTTC. V usage is TRBV20-1 and J usage is TRBJ2-7; D gene unclear. Germline V CDR1 and CDR2: DFQATT, SNEGSKA (reference sequence). This CDR3 region has 13 residues. Trimming removed 0 bases at V and 1 base at J, with 7 bases between.

This clonotype was counted only a few times. The genes are TRBV7-9 and TRBJ2-7; 11 bases agree with TRBD1. The germline gives CDR1 SEHNR, CDR2 FQNEAQ (reference sequence). The CDR3 covers 15 residues. The trim removed 4 bases at V and 2 bases at J, leaving 4 bases unmatched. Here the CDR3 reads CASSYADRGPYEQYF. The CDR3 bases are TGTGCCAGCAGCTACGCGGACAGGGGGCCCTACGAGCAGTACTTC. Full variable domain (outside the CDR3, taken from reference TRBV7-9 and TRBJ2-7): DTGVSQNPRHKITKRGQNVTFRCDPISEHNRLYWYRQTLGQGPEFLTYFQNEAQLEKSRLLSDRFSAERPKGSFSTLEIQRTEQGDSAMYLCASSYADRGPYEQYFGPGTRLTVT.

CDR3 coding DNA: TGTGCCAGCAGCGCGGCTGTCTCCCTAGGAGAGACCCAGTACTTC. Amino acids: CASSAAVSLGETQYF. The gene calls are TRBV5-4 and TRBJ2-5; D remains unclear. Germline CDR1 reads SGHNT; CDR2 reads YYREEE (reference sequence). The CDR3 length is 15 residues. Trimming left V 4 bases short and J 4 bases short, with 17 bases between. The whole variable domain, remainder taken from reference TRBV5-4 and TRBJ2-5, is ETGVTQSPTHLIKTRGQQVTLRCSSQSGHNTVSWYQQALGQGPQFIFQYYREEENGRGNFPPRFSGLQFPNYSSELNVNALELDDSALYLCASSAAVSLGETQYFGPGTRLLVL.

A few counts support this clonotype. The chain has TRBV12-3 or TRBV12-4 and TRBJ1-2, with TRBD1 as a possible D gene (6 bases). The CDR3 length is 13 residues. V lost 7 bases and J lost 5, with 14 bases in between. The chain's CDR3 is CASTAGQNYGYTF. The CDR3 DNA is TGTGCCAGCACCGCAGGACAGAATTATGGCTACACCTTC.

The chain recombines TRBV6-6 with TRBJ2-4; D tentatively reads TRBD1 or TRBD2 (5 bases each). The J call is uncertain, as TRBJ2-7 better fits the DNA end. Germline CDR1 is MNHNY and CDR2 is SVGAGI (reference sequence). The CDR3 has 16 residues. CDR3 region: CASSYTRDLTGYEQYF. The CDR3 bases are TGTGCCAGCAGTTATACCCGGGACCTCACGGGCTACGAGCAGTACTTC.